These T cell receptor beta chains were read from a single sample in a study of response to subunit inactivated influenza vaccine. One entry per CDR3 protein results from TCRdb running MiXCR on the RT-PCR reads. Here the sample spans more than 700,000 distinct CDR3 sequences, around 21% being singletons. Sequenced material: PBMCs from blood, taken around 5 days after vaccination. The source is a man aged 50-59 years who received an inactivated influenza vaccine. CDR3s include the opening cysteine and the closing phenylalanine or tryptophan. A D gene is named only where the DNA matches it firmly. Size values are once, few and many counts, or a class for expanded clones, and some rows have none.

v_gene	d_gene	j_gene	abundance	CDR3nt	CDR3aa
TRBV6-1	-	TRBJ2-1	-	TGTGCCAGCAGCTTTCTAGCGGAGCAGTTCTTC	CASSFLAEQFF
TRBV5-5	-	TRBJ1-6	many	TGTGCCAGCAGCCTACAGCAGCGGAATTCACCCCTCCACTTT	CASSLQQRNSPLHF
TRBV4-2	-	TRBJ2-7	few	TGTGCCAGCAGCCAAGTGGCAGGGAGTTACGAGCAGTACTTC	CASSQVAGSYEQYF
TRBV7-2	TRBD2	TRBJ2-1	once	TGTGCCAAAAGACTAGCGGTGATCTCCTACAATGAGCAGTTCTTC	CAKRLAVISYNEQFF
TRBV24-1	TRBD2	TRBJ2-1	-	TGTGCCACCAGTGATTGGAAACTAGCGGGAGATTACAATGAGCAGTTCTTC	CATSDWKLAGDYNEQFF
TRBV27	-	TRBJ2-1	-	TGTGCCAGCAGTTTTACTAAGTCACCCTCCTACAATGAGCAGTTCTTC	CASSFTKSPSYNEQFF
TRBV19	TRBD2	TRBJ2-6	-	TGTGCCAGTGCCCCTCGGGGGGGGCGCAGTGGGGCCAACGTCCTGACTTTC	CASAPRGGRSGANVLTF
TRBV2	-	TRBJ2-1	few	TGTGCCAGCACAAGGTCCGGCGGCACCTACAATGAGCAGTTCTTC	CASTRSGGTYNEQFF
TRBV5-1	TRBD2	TRBJ2-2	-	TGCGCCAGCAGTGGGCTAGCGGGAGAAGGAACCGGGGAGCTGTTTTTT	CASSGLAGEGTGELFF
TRBV4-3	TRBD1	TRBJ1-1	few	TGCGCCAGCAGCCAATACTCGGGACAGATGAACACTGAAGCTTTCTTT	CASSQYSGQMNTEAFF
TRBV7-8	TRBD1	TRBJ1-2	-	TGTGCCAGCAGCCCCACAGGGGGCGTCTATGGCTACACCTTC	CASSPTGGVYGYTF
TRBV28	TRBD1	TRBJ1-4	-	TGTGCCAGCAGTTTCGTGAGAGAGGGGGCATATGAAAAACTGTTTTTT	CASSFVREGAYEKLFF
TRBV7-3	-	TRBJ2-1	-	TGTGCCAGCTCAGGAGGAAACGGGAGTAATGAGCAGTTCTTC	CASSGGNGSNEQFF
TRBV29-1	-	TRBJ2-1	few	TGCAGCGGGGCCGTACAAGACAATGAGCAGTTCTTC	CSGAVQDNEQFF
TRBV5-5	TRBD1	TRBJ1-3	-	TGTGCCAGCAGCTGGGGACAGGACCGCTCTGGAAACACCATATATTTT	CASSWGQDRSGNTIYF
TRBV7-8	-	TRBJ2-6	-	TGTGCCAGCAGCTTAGCTTGGCAGGGTTTCCTGGCTGGGGCCAACGTCCTGACTTTC	CASSLAWQGFLAGANVLTF
TRBV10-2	-	TRBJ2-5	few	TGCGCCAGCAGTGTTCGGGGGTGGGAGACCCAGTACTTC	CASSVRGWETQYF
TRBV5-1	-	TRBJ2-1	many	TGCGCCAGCAGCTTGGAGGGGACACTGGGGAACAATGAGCAGTTCTTC	CASSLEGTLGNNEQFF
TRBV6-1	-	TRBJ2-7	once	TGTGCCAGCACCCAACGGGGCATTGTCTACGAGCAGTACTTC	CASTQRGIVYEQYF
TRBV29-1	-	TRBJ2-2	-	TGCAGCGTTGGGCTCCTGAGCACCGGGGAGCTGTTTTTT	CSVGLLSTGELFF
TRBV10-3	-	TRBJ2-7	many	TGTGCCATCAGTGGGGGAAGTCAGCGCTACGAGCAGTACTTC	CAISGGSQRYEQYF
TRBV12-3/TRBV12-4	-	TRBJ2-7	many	TGTGCCAGCAGTTGGGGGCCTGGGGCAGGATACGAGCAGTACTTC	CASSWGPGAGYEQYF
TRBV5-1	-	TRBJ2-2	-	TGCGCCAGCAGCTTTTCGGGGTCGAACACCGGGGAGCTGTTTTTT	CASSFSGSNTGELFF
TRBV5-1	TRBD2	TRBJ2-1	-	TGCGCCAGCAGCCGTAGACCGGGACTAGCGGGAGAAATGGGGGAGAATGAGCAGTTCTTC	CASSRRPGLAGEMGENEQFF
TRBV5-5	-	TRBJ2-6	many	TGTGCCAGCAGCTTAAACAGCCACTCTGGGGCCAACGTCCTGACTTTC	CASSLNSHSGANVLTF
TRBV7-2	-	TRBJ2-1	few	TGTGCCAGCAGCTTAGTTGGAGTTGGTGAGCAGTTCTTC	CASSLVGVGEQFF
TRBV7-8	TRBD1	TRBJ2-4	-	TGTGCCAGCAGCGGGCGGACAGGGGTCGCCAAAAACATTCAGTACTTC	CASSGRTGVAKNIQYF
TRBV12-3/TRBV12-4	-	TRBJ1-1	few	TGTGCCAGCAGCTCCCCTCGTCTGACTGAAGCTTTCTTT	CASSSPRLTEAFF
TRBV12-3/TRBV12-4	-	TRBJ2-5	-	TGTGCCAGCAGACTGAATCTAGGGCCTACCTATCAAGAGACCCAGTACTTC	CASRLNLGPTYQETQYF
TRBV10-3	-	TRBJ1-3	few	TGTGCCATCTCCCCCCCCTCTGGAAACACCATATATTTT	CAISPPSGNTIYF
TRBV18	-	TRBJ1-1	few	TGTGCCAGCTCACTTTCTCCGATTTCCAGATTGAACACTGAAGCTTTCTTT	CASSLSPISRLNTEAFF
TRBV11-2	-	TRBJ1-1	few	TGTGCCAGCAGCTTGGCGTTCGTTCGGGGCACTGAAGCTTTCTTT	CASSLAFVRGTEAFF
TRBV6-5	TRBD1	TRBJ1-2	few	TGTGCCAGCAGTTACCAAATGGGACAGAACTATGGCTACACCTTC	CASSYQMGQNYGYTF
TRBV19	TRBD1	TRBJ2-4	-	TGTGCCAGTAGTATAGGCGGGACAGGGGCCAAAAACATTCAGTACTTC	CASSIGGTGAKNIQYF
TRBV4-2	-	TRBJ2-4	-	TGTGCCAGCAGCCTATTCAGAGGTGAAGCCAAAAACATTCAGTACTTC	CASSLFRGEAKNIQYF
TRBV20-1	-	TRBJ2-5	once	TGCAGTGCTTCCAGACCTCCGGGGGAGACCCAGTACTTC	CSASRPPGETQYF
TRBV29-1	-	TRBJ2-7	once	TGCAGCGTTGAGGTACAGGGTTCCTACGAGCAGTACTTC	CSVEVQGSYEQYF
TRBV12-3/TRBV12-4	TRBD1	TRBJ1-3	-	TGTGCCAGCAGACGTCAGGGGGGCTTAACTGGAAACACCATATATTTT	CASRRQGGLTGNTIYF
TRBV12-3/TRBV12-4	-	TRBJ1-2	-	TGTGCCAGCAGCTACCCCGACAGAACTGGCTACACCTTC	CASSYPDRTGYTF
TRBV11-2	TRBD2	TRBJ2-1	few	TGTGCCAGCAGCTTCGGACTAGCGGGAAGGAATGAGCAGTTCTTC	CASSFGLAGRNEQFF
TRBV29-1	-	TRBJ2-6	-	TGCAGCGCCGCGGGGACAGACGGGGCCAACGTCCTGACTTTC	CSAAGTDGANVLTF